The 5 T cell receptor beta chains given below trace back to one sample, sequenced in a study of blood T cell repertoires in COVID-19. Libraries were prepared by immunoSEQ multiplex PCR; TCRdb keeps only in-frame clonotypes and omits some of them. The repertoire holds 150,000 to 200,000 clones, with approximately 83% as singletons. Sequenced input: peripheral blood. The receptors derive from a man in his 70s with active or convalescent COVID-19.

The chain is built from TRBV7-8 and TRBJ2-7; a possible D gene is TRBD2 (6 bases). CDR3 length equals 14 residues. Trimming left V 6 bases short and J 2 bases short, with 14 bases between. Germline CDR1 SGHVS, CDR2 FQNEAQ. The CDR3 protein is CASRAGTAPYEQYF. The CDR3 nucleotides read TGTGCCAGCAGGGCCGGGACTGCCCCCTACGAGCAGTACTTC.

The rearrangement uses TRBV29-1 and TRBJ2-7, with D possibly TRBD1 on 5 matching bases. CDR3 length: 13 amino acids. Germline lookup yields CDR1 SQVTM and CDR2 ANQGSEA. Trimming cost V 8 bases and J 1 base, with 15 bases left between them. In DNA, the CDR3 is TGCAGCTGTGGTAAGGCAGGGTCCTACGAGCAGTACTTC. Translated: CSCGKAGSYEQYF.

V is TRBV24-1 and J is TRBJ2-2, with D tentatively TRBD1 (6 bases). CDR1 and CDR2 from the germline V gene are KGHDR and SFDVKD. With 4 bases removed from V and 5 bases from J, the gap between germline ends came to 13 bases. This CDR3 has 15 amino acids. CDR3 DNA sequence: TGTGCCACCAGTGAGCCGACACAGGGAACCGGGGAGCTGTTTTTT. The encoded protein is CATSEPTQGTGELFF.

Comment on this clone: This sample also contains other DNA sequences that code for the same CDR3. The chain is built from TRBV27 and TRBJ1-2; possible D gene TRBD1, 5 bases. Germline values: CDR1 MNHEY, CDR2 SMNVEV (reference sequence). V lost 2 bases and J 4 bases, leaving 8 bases between the germline ends. This CDR3 has 13 amino acids. The CDR3 loop is CASSLRGGYGYTF. CDR3 DNA: TGTGCCAGCAGTTTAAGGGGTGGCTATGGCTACACCTTC.

V is TRBV18 and J is TRBJ1-5, with TRBD1 matching 7 bases. The ends lost 6 bases at V and 4 bases at J; junction bases unmatched: 3. CDR1 and CDR2 (germline): KGHSH, LQKENI. The CDR3 totals 13 residues. The DNA of the CDR3 is TGTGCCAGCTCGGGGGACAGAAATCAGCCCCAGCATTTT. Translation gives CASSGDRNQPQHF.